This entry lists 15 T cell receptor beta chains sequenced from one sample in a study of vaccination and CD4 T cells after COVID-19. This sample's treatment: approximately 9-day PBMC culture with coronavirus spike peptide pools or control peptides (ViraFEST assay). Oncomine TCR Beta short-read sequencing was applied to DNA from cultured CD4+ T cells. One entry per CDR3 protein results from TCRdb running MiXCR on the PCR reads. The sample consists of approximately 12,000 distinct CDR3 sequences, over 50% of them appearing once. For these TCRs, the target antigens are not known. Sample: CD4+ T cells from blood, cultured in vitro. Receptor source: a human donor who had recovered from COVID-19.

The chain carries TRBV20-1 and TRBJ2-7, with 13 bases fitting TRBD2. The CDR3 consists of 18 residues. The J segment lost 1 base and the V segment lost 5 bases, leaving 14 bases of the junction unmatched. Germline V CDR1 and CDR2: DFQATT, SNEGSKA (reference sequence). CDR3 sequence: CSAPRFRTSGSESYEQYF. The CDR3 DNA is TGCAGTGCTCCGCGGTTCCGGACTAGCGGGAGTGAGTCCTACGAGCAGTACTTC.

V and J are TRBV6-2 or TRBV6-3 and TRBJ2-7, with D maybe TRBD1 (5 bases). V lost 2 bases and J lost 0, with 11 bases in between. The germline gives CDR1 MNHEY, CDR2 SVGEGT. This CDR3 contains 15 residues. CDR3 region: CASSYDRTYSYEQYF. The DNA of the CDR3 is TGTGCCAGCAGTTACGATAGGACATACTCCTACGAGCAGTACTTC.

The rearrangement joins TRBV6-2 or TRBV6-3 to TRBJ1-5; D is uncertain. CDR1 and CDR2 (germline): MNHEY, SVGEGT. CDR3 length equals 14 residues. The ends were cut back, 2 bases at V and 7 bases at J, with 12 bases in the middle. The CDR3 sequence: CASSYDQVRQPQHF. The CDR3 DNA reads TGTGCCAGCAGTTACGACCAGGTAAGGCAGCCCCAGCATTTT.

The V and J genes are TRBV6-1 and TRBJ1-1, with 9 nucleotides matching TRBD1. V lost 9 bases to trimming and J lost 3 bases; unmatched junction nucleotides: 8. CDR1 is MNHNS and CDR2 is SASEGT in the germline V gene. This CDR3 is 14 amino acids long. The CDR3 loop reads CASEPTGGYTEAFF. The CDR3 DNA reads TGTGCCAGTGAACCGACAGGGGGGTACACTGAAGCTTTCTTT.

The V call is TRBV11-2, the J call TRBJ2-3, with TRBD2 as a possible D gene (6 bases). This CDR3 has 16 amino acids. Trimming took 1 base from V and 0 from J, leaving 11 bases between them. Germline CDR1 is SGHAT and CDR2 is FQNNGV. CDR3 in amino acids: CASSLGGASSTDTQYF. CDR3 in DNA: TGTGCCAGCAGCTTAGGCGGGGCCTCTAGCACAGATACGCAGTATTTT.

This clonotype has more than one count but fewer than ten. This rearrangement joins TRBV7-9 to TRBJ2-5; the D gene could be TRBD1 or TRBD2 (5 bases each). With 8 bases removed from V and 3 bases from J, the gap between germline ends came to 10 bases. The CDR3 loop spans 12 amino acids. Germline V lookup: CDR1 SEHNR, CDR2 FQNEAQ (reference sequence). This chain's CDR3 is CASRGIKETQYF. CDR3 coding DNA: TGTGCCAGCCGGGGCATAAAAGAGACCCAGTACTTC.

This chain uses TRBV12-3 or TRBV12-4 with TRBJ1-6, with D hard to call. CDR3 size: 14 residues. V lost 5 bases and J lost 9, with 14 bases in between. CDR3 in amino acids: CASSRLYLSSPLHF. The CDR3 DNA reads as TGTGCCAGCAGTCGGCTTTACCTAAGTTCACCCCTCCACTTT.

The V gene is TRBV12-3 or TRBV12-4, the J gene TRBJ1-5, with D tentatively TRBD1 (5 bases). V lost 2 bases and J 7 bases, leaving 15 bases between the germline ends. This CDR3 is built from 15 residues. CDR3 nucleotides: TGTGCCAGCAGTTTATCCTTAGGGGTACGACAGCCCCAGCATTTT. Its protein is CASSLSLGVRQPQHF.

The V call is TRBV5-1, the J call TRBJ2-3, with no clear D. Trimming stripped 5 bases from V and 3 bases from J, with 10 bases between. Germline-derived CDR1 and CDR2 are SGHRS and YFSETQ. The length of the CDR3 is 13 residues. The DNA of the CDR3 is TGCGCCAGCAGTGTGGGGTATACAGATACGCAGTATTTT. This encodes CASSVGYTDTQYF.

This rearrangement joins TRBV21-1 to TRBJ2-2; the D call TRBD1 from the table was never checked on the DNA. TRBV21-1 is a listed pseudogene. The CDR3 consists of 17 residues. The CDR3 loop is CASSIDPPGSAPGELFF. The CDR3 coding sequence is TGTGCCAGCAGCATCGACCCCCCGGGATCTGCCCCCGGGGAGCTGTTTTTT.

The rearrangement links TRBV20-1 to TRBJ2-3, with TRBD1 identical over 11 bases. Trimming took 1 base from V and 4 from J; bases not matched to a gene: 4. The CDR3 consists of 15 residues. Germline CDR1 and CDR2: DFQATT and SNEGSKA (reference sequence). The chain's CDR3 is CSARGPGQGADTQYF. CDR3 DNA: TGCAGTGCTAGAGGACCGGGACAGGGGGCAGATACGCAGTATTTT.

The V call is TRBV6-2 or TRBV6-3, the J call TRBJ1-5; a possible D gene is TRBD1 (6 bases). The V end lost 0 bases, the J end lost 2 bases, and 8 bases lay between the germline ends. Germline assignment: CDR1 MNHEY and CDR2 SVGEGT. This CDR3 contains 15 residues. CDR3 nucleotide sequence: TGTGCCAGCAGTTACTCGAACAGGGGCAATCAGCCCCAGCATTTT. It yields the protein CASSYSNRGNQPQHF.

The chain is built from TRBV7-2 and TRBJ2-2; possible D gene TRBD2, 6 bases. Germline lookup yields CDR1 SGHTA and CDR2 FQGNSA. Trimming cost V 5 bases and J 3 bases, with 16 bases left between them. The CDR3 covers 16 residues. The CDR3, as DNA: TGTGCCAGCAGCCTACGGCGGGGCTTGGACACCGGGGAGCTGTTTTTT. Its protein is CASSLRRGLDTGELFF.

This clonotype has a handful of counts. The gene calls are TRBV20-1 and TRBJ1-2; D is possibly TRBD1 (5 bases). The CDR3 covers 16 residues. Germline loops: CDR1 DFQATT, CDR2 SNEGSKA (reference sequence). The V and J ends lost 0 bases and 4 bases respectively, with 18 bases between them. CDR3 amino acids: CSARDPGGGSGYGYTF. The CDR3 nucleotides read TGCAGTGCTAGAGATCCGGGGGGAGGTAGTGGCTATGGCTACACCTTC.

The table lists this clonotype with a few counts. The rearrangement joins TRBV5-4 to TRBJ1-2; D gene uncertain. V shed 1 base and J shed 2 bases, with 6 bases lying between them. The CDR3 covers 13 residues. Germline V gene data show CDR1 as SGHNT and CDR2 as YYREEE (reference sequence). The CDR3: CASSLWLNYGYTF. The CDR3 coding sequence is TGTGCCAGCAGCTTGTGGCTAAACTATGGCTACACCTTC.